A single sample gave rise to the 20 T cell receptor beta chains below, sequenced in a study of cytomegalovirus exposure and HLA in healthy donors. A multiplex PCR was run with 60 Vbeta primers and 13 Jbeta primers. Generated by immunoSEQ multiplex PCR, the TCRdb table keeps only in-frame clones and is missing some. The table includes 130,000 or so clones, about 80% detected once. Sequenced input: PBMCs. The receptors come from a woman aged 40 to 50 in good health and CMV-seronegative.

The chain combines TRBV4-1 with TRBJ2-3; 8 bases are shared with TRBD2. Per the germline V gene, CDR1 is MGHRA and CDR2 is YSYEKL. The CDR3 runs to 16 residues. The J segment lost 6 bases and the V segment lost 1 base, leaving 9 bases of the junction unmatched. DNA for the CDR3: TGCGCCAGCAGCCAAGGGACTAGCCTCGCCCGGGATACGCAGTATTTT. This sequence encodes CASSQGTSLARDTQYF.

The CDR3 protein is CASSSYSGSPGGNEQFF. Here the CDR3 DNA reads TGTGCCAGCAGTTCCTACTCCGGGTCCCCGGGGGGGAATGAGCAGTTCTTC. J is TRBJ2-1 and V is TRBV25-1; TRBD2 matches 8 bases. CDR3 length: 17 amino acids. V lost 5 bases to trimming and J lost 7 bases; unmatched junction nucleotides: 16. The germline gives CDR1 MGHDK, CDR2 SYGVNS.

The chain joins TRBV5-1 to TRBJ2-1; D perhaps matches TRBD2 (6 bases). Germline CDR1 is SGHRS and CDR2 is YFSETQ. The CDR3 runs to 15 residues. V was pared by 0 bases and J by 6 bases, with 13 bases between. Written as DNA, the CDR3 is TGCGCCAGCAGCTTGGTCGGGACTGCCTTCAATGAGCAGTTCTTC. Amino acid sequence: CASSLVGTAFNEQFF.

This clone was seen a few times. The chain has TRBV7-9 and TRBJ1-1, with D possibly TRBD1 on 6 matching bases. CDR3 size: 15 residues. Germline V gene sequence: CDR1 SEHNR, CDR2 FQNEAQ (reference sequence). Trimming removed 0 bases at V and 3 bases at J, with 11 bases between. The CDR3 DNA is TGTGCCAGCAGCTTAGCCGCGGGGGCGGACACTGAAGCTTTCTTT. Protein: CASSLAAGADTEAFF.

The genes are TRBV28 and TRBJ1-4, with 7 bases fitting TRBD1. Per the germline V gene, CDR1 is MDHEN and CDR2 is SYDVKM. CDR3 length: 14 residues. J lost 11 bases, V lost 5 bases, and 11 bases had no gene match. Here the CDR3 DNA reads TGTGCCAGCAGTACAGGACAGGACCCGGGGAAACTGTTTTTT. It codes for CASSTGQDPGKLFF. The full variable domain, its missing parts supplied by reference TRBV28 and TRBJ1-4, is DVKVTQSSRYLVKRTGEKVFLECVQDMDHENMFWYRQDPGLGLRLIYFSYDVKMKEKGDIPEGYSVSREKKERFSLILESASTNQTSMYLCASSTGQDPGKLFFGSGTQLSVL.

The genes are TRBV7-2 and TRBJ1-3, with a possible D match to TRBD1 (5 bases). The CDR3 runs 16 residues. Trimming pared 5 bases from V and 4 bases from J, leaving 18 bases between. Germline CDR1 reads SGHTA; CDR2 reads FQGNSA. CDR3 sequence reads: CASSPRQLRNGNTIYF. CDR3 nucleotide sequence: TGTGCCAGCAGCCCGCGACAGCTACGTAACGGAAACACCATATATTTT.

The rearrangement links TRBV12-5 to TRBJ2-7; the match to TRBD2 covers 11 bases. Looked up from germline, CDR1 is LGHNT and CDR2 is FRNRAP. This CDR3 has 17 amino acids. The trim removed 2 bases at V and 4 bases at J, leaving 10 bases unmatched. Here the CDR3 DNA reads TGTGCTAGTGGTTTGCTCGGGACTAGCGGAATGCCGTACGAGCAGTACTTC. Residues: CASGLLGTSGMPYEQYF.

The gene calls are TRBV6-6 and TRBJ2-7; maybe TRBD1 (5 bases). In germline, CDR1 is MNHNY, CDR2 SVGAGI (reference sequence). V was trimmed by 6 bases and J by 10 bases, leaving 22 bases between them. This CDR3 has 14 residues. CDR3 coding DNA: TGTGCCAGCAGACCCGACAGCCTTACGATTCAACAGTACTTC. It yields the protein CASRPDSLTIQQYF.

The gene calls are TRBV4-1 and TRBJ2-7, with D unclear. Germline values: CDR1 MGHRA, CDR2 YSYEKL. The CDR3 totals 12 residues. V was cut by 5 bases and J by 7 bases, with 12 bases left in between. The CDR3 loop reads CASSSGFDEQYF. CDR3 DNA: TGCGCCAGCAGCTCCGGGTTCGATGAGCAGTACTTC.

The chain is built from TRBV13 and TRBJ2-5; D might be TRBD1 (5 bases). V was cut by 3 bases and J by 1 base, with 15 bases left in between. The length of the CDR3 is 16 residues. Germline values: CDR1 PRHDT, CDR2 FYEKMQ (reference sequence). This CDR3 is CASSFWGTEVQETQYF. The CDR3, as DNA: TGTGCCAGCAGCTTTTGGGGCACAGAAGTCCAAGAGACCCAGTACTTC.

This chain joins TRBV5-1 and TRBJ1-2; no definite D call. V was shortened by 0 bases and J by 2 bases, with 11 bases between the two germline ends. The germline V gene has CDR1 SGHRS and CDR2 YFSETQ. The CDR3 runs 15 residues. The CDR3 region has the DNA TGCGCCAGCAGCTTGGAGCGGACTACAAACTATGGCTACACCTTC. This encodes CASSLERTTNYGYTF.

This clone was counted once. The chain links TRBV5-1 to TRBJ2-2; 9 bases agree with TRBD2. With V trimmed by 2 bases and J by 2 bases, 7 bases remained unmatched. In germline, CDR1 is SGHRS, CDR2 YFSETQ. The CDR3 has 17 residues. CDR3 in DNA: TGCGCCAGCAGCTTATCGGCGGGAGGGCCTAACACCGGGGAGCTGTTTTTT. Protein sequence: CASSLSAGGPNTGELFF.

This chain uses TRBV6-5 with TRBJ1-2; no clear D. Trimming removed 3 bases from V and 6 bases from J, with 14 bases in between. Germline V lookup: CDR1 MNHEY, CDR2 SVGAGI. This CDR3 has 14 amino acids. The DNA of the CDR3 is TGTGCCAGCAGTTATTCCGGCGGGATGAATGGCTACACCTTC. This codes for CASSYSGGMNGYTF.

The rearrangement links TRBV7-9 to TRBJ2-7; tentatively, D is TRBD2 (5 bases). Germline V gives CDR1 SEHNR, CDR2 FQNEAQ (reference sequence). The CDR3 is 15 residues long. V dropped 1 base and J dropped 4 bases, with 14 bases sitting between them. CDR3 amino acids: CASSLGLAEPYEQYF. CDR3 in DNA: TGTGCCAGCAGCTTAGGGCTAGCCGAGCCTTACGAGCAGTACTTC.

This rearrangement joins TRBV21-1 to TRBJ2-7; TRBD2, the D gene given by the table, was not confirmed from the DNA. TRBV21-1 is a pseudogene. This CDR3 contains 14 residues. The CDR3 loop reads CASSQRGMAYEQYF. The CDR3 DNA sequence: TGTGCCAGCAGCCAAAGAGGTATGGCCTACGAGCAGTACTTC.

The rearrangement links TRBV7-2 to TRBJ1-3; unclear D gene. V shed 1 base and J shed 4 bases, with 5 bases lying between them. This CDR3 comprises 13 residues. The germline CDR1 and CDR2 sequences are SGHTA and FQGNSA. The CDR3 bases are TGTGCCAGCAGCTTAGGCCAGGGAAACACCATATATTTT. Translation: CASSLGQGNTIYF.

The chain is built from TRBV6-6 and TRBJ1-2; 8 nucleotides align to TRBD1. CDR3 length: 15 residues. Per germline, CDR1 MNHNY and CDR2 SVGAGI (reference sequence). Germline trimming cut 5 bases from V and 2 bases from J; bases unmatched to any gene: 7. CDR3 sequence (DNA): TGTGCCAGCAGTCGAACGACAGGGGAAAACTATGGCTACACCTTC. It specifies CASSRTTGENYGYTF.

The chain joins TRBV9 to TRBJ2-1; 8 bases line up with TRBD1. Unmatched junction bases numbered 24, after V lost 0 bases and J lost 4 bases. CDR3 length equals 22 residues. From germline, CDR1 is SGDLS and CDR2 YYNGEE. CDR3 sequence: CASSVVQRRPVPGQEIYNEQFF. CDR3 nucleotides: TGTGCCAGCAGCGTAGTGCAGCGGAGACCTGTCCCGGGACAGGAAATATACAATGAGCAGTTCTTC.

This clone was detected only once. The CDR3 DNA sequence: TGTGCCAGTAGGGGCGCGTTTAGCAAAAACATTCAGTACTTC. This encodes CASRGAFSKNIQYF. The chain couples TRBV19 to TRBJ2-4; D is undetermined. V dropped 6 bases and J dropped 3 bases, with 12 bases sitting between them. The CDR3 is 14 residues long. Germline V gene lookup returns CDR1 LNHDA and CDR2 SQIVND (reference sequence). Looking up the rest from reference TRBV19 and TRBJ2-4 gives the full variable domain: DGGITQSPKYLFRKEGQNVTLSCEQNLNHDAMYWYRQDPGQGLRLIYYSQIVNDFQKGDIAEGYSVSREKKESFPLTVTSAQKNPTAFYLCASRGAFSKNIQYFGAGTRLSVL.

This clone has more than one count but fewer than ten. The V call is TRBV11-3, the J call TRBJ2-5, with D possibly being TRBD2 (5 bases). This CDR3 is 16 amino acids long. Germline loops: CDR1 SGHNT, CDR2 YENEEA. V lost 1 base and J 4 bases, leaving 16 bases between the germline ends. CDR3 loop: CASSLAPPGAGETQYF. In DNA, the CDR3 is TGTGCCAGCAGCTTAGCCCCCCCGGGTGCGGGAGAGACCCAGTACTTC.